This record concerns one T cell receptor beta chain sequence. Authors' analysis steps: Scientists estimated how many nucleated cells there were by amplifying reference gene primers. Generated by immunoSEQ multiplex PCR, the TCRdb table keeps only in-frame clones and is missing some. D and trimming come from the DNA, and the V and J calls and clone size come from that table. The sample records approximately 94,000 clones, 90% to 95% being singletons. This record comes from a study of blood T cell repertoires in COVID-19. The overall study: The origin of the acute and convalescent COVID-19 samples was the United States, Italy and Spain. PBMCs, B-cell-depleted T cells, or T cells provided the cDNA or gDNA that made up the material.

Germline CDR1 SGHTA, CDR2 FQGNSA. CDR3 size: 14 residues. V was pared by 4 bases and J by 3 bases, with 12 bases between. The sequenced sample consisted of peripheral blood. The chain has TRBV7-2 and TRBJ1-2, with D possibly TRBD1 on 5 matching bases. This receptor was obtained from a woman aged 50 to 60 in a cohort sampled during active COVID-19. CDR3 DNA: TGTGCCAGCAGCTCAGGGTATGGGGACTATGGCTACACCTTC. Protein: CASSSGYGDYGYTF.